A selection of T cell receptor beta chains follows, all from one sample in a study of T cells in localized non-small cell lung cancer. Method: immunoSEQ multiplex PCR; TCRdb's copy keeps in-frame clones and lacks some. The repertoire holds approximately 30,000 clones, about 88% seen once, with roughly 4% in the top ten. Sequencing was performed on peripheral blood, taken before any cancer treatment. These receptors came from a woman aged 35-75 years with stage I lung adenocarcinoma. Both conserved end residues are part of each CDR3. Fields, in order: V gene, J gene, CDR3 protein.

>TRBV27|TRBJ1-6
CASTSSPSPLHF
>TRBV15|TRBJ2-5
CATSRVPQTGETQYF
>TRBV7-8|TRBJ2-1
CASSLPSGGGNEQFF
>TRBV9|TRBJ2-3
CASSQSRGAQYF
>TRBV27|TRBJ1-1
CASSFRGTGLNTEAFF
>TRBV12-5|TRBJ1-2
CASGLVREGLRGYTF
>TRBV4-2|TRBJ1-2
CASSQGNMNYGYTF
>TRBV18|TRBJ2-1
CASSPDRGNNEQFF
>TRBV11-2|TRBJ2-1
CASSSRGVDEFF
>TRBV12-5|TRBJ1-5
CASGLSQNQPQHF
>TRBV6-6|TRBJ1-1
CASSSQPQGKNTEAFF
>TRBV4-3|TRBJ2-7
CASSPGTEPYEQYF
>TRBV29-1|TRBJ2-1
CSVEVGGGAYNEQFF
>TRBV10-2|TRBJ1-1
CAISQGAIKMNTEAFF
>TRBV7-6|TRBJ2-5
CASSLAGGQETQYF
>TRBV5-8|TRBJ2-1
CASSVGLAGRFF
>TRBV5-1|TRBJ2-1
CASSLAPEGNEQFF
>TRBV27|TRBJ2-3
CASSQRLGGGARADTQYF
>TRBV6-4|TRBJ1-1
CASSDSGETEAFF
>TRBV19|TRBJ2-3
CASSPRRGGTDTQYF
>TRBV9|TRBJ2-5
CASSSGGLETQYF
>TRBV7-6|TRBJ2-6
CASSSRSGFSGANVLTF
>TRBV19|TRBJ2-1
CASSTSGGAYSPYNEQFF
>TRBV19|TRBJ2-1
CASSVRGGNEQFF